These 13 T cell receptor beta chains share one sample of origin, sequenced in a study of PD-1 blockade in classical Hodgkin lymphoma. Assay: immunoSEQ multiplex PCR; the TCRdb copy retains only in-frame clones and omits some. This sample has about 12,000 clones, with about 88% found just once. Time point: cycle 4 day 1 (C4D1), after five to seven weeks of nivolumab. Relapses following autologous stem cell transplantation were seen in all patients, with brentuximab vedotin exposure varying. Purified CD4+ T cells were obtained from thawed PBMCs through magnetic negative selection. The source was CD4+ T cells from blood, collected before the fourth cycle of nivolumab. These receptors all come from a human donor with classical Hodgkin lymphoma.

This clone was seen only once. The V call is TRBV5-4, the J call TRBJ2-5; TRBD2 matches 9 bases. V gave up 0 bases and J gave up 5 bases; unmatched junction bases: 8. CDR1 and CDR2 from the germline V gene are SGHNT and YYREEE (reference sequence). The CDR3 has 16 residues. The CDR3 DNA is TGTGCCAGCAGCTTGGGAATAGCGGGGGCCGGGGAGACCCAGTACTTC. It yields the protein CASSLGIAGAGETQYF.

This clone has just one count. V gene TRBV5-4 combines with J gene TRBJ2-2, with 9 bases fitting TRBD2. With V trimmed by 3 bases and J by 2 bases, 5 bases remained unmatched. The V gene's germline CDR1 is SGHNT and CDR2 YYREEE (reference sequence). The CDR3 length is 16 residues. The CDR3 spells CASSSGTSRNTGELFF. The CDR3 DNA follows: TGTGCCAGCAGCTCGGGGACTAGCCGCAACACCGGGGAGCTGTTTTTT.

The chain recombines TRBV9 with TRBJ2-3; D possibly corresponds to TRBD1 (5 bases). V lost 4 bases and J lost 0, with 12 bases in between. Germline V gene data show CDR1 as SGDLS and CDR2 as YYNGEE. The CDR3 has 15 residues. The CDR3 protein is CASSPWTTSTDTQYF. CDR3 in DNA: TGTGCCAGCAGCCCGTGGACAACAAGCACAGATACGCAGTATTTT.

The chain combines TRBV5-4 with TRBJ2-5; 7 bases map to TRBD1. Germline CDR1 and CDR2: SGHNT and YYREEE (reference sequence). The CDR3 totals 13 residues. J lost 5 bases, V lost 4 bases, and 5 bases had no gene match. The CDR3: CASSRDRDETQYF. The CDR3 nucleotides read TGTGCCAGCAGCCGAGACAGGGATGAGACCCAGTACTTC.

The CDR3 DNA is TGTGCCGGGGGACAGAACACCGGGGAGCTGTTTTTT. Encoded protein: CAGGQNTGELFF. The chain recombines TRBV18 with TRBJ2-2; a possible D gene is TRBD1 (6 bases). The V gene lost 11 bases and the J gene lost 1 base, with 8 bases spanning the gap. There are 12 residues in the CDR3. CDR1 is KGHSH and CDR2 is LQKENI in the germline V gene. Full variable domain (outside the CDR3, taken from reference TRBV18 and TRBJ2-2): NAGVMQNPRHLVRRRGQEARLRCSPMKGHSHVYWYRQLPEEGLKFMVYLQKENIIDESGMPKERFSAEFPKEGPSILRIQQVVRGDSAAYFCAGGQNTGELFFGEGSRLTVL.

V and J are TRBV15 and TRBJ2-1; 9 nucleotides line up with TRBD2. The CDR3 is 15 amino acids. With V trimmed by 1 base and J by 7 bases, 5 bases remained unmatched. Looked up from germline, CDR1 is LNHNV and CDR2 is YYDKDF (reference sequence). The chain's CDR3 is CATSRGAGGRNEQFF. CDR3 DNA: TGTGCCACCAGCAGAGGGGCGGGAGGGCGGAATGAGCAGTTCTTC.

In DNA form, the CDR3 reads TGCGCCAGCAGCCAAGATCTGGGGCGCGAGCAGTACTTC. Translation gives CASSQDLGREQYF. The chain links TRBV4-3 to TRBJ2-7; tentatively, D is TRBD1 (5 bases). The CDR3 contains 13 residues. Germline CDR1 and CDR2: LGHNA and YSLEER. V was pared by 0 bases and J by 6 bases, with 9 bases between.

The rearrangement uses TRBV5-4 and TRBJ2-5; weak D call: TRBD2 (6 bases). From germline, CDR1 is SGHNT and CDR2 YYREEE (reference sequence). The V and J ends lost 3 bases and 0 bases respectively, with 9 bases between them. The CDR3 spans 14 residues. The CDR3 nucleotides are TGTGCCAGCAGCTCCCGGGACTACCAAGAGACCCAGTACTTC. Its translation: CASSSRDYQETQYF. The variable domain in full, with the rest retrieved from reference TRBV5-4 and TRBJ2-5, is ETGVTQSPTHLIKTRGQQVTLRCSSQSGHNTVSWYQQALGQGPQFIFQYYREEENGRGNFPPRFSGLQFPNYSSELNVNALELDDSALYLCASSSRDYQETQYFGPGTRLLVL.

The chain combines TRBV5-4 with TRBJ2-7; D tentatively reads TRBD1 or TRBD2 (5 bases each). Germline V gene sequence: CDR1 SGHNT, CDR2 YYREEE (reference sequence). The V end lost 0 bases, the J end lost 5 bases, and 15 bases lay between the germline ends. CDR3 length: 15 amino acids. The chain's CDR3 is CASSLGGTDRHEQYF. CDR3 in DNA: TGTGCCAGCAGCTTGGGGGGGACCGATCGGCACGAGCAGTACTTC.

The chain is built from TRBV18 and TRBJ1-1, with D perhaps matching TRBD1 (6 bases). CDR1 KGHSH and CDR2 LQKENI come from the germline V gene. The V end was cut by 2 bases, the J end by 7 bases, with 8 bases between. The CDR3 has 12 amino acids. CDR3 loop: CASSPRGNEAFF. CDR3 coding DNA: TGTGCCAGCTCACCAAGGGGGAATGAAGCTTTCTTT.

The rearrangement joins TRBV9 to TRBJ1-6; no reliable D call. Deletions cut 5 bases from V and 5 bases from J, with 11 bases between. The CDR3 consists of 14 residues. From germline, CDR1 is SGDLS and CDR2 YYNGEE. The CDR3 sequence is CASRASNDNSPLHF. The CDR3 nucleotides are TGTGCCAGCAGGGCCAGTAATGATAATTCACCCCTCCACTTT.

The V call is TRBV9, the J call TRBJ2-7; unclear D gene. Per the germline V gene, CDR1 is SGDLS and CDR2 is YYNGEE. This CDR3 comprises 14 residues. V lost 3 bases to trimming and J lost 0 bases, with 10 bases between them. The CDR3 nucleotides are TGTGCCAGCAGCGCAGGTCCAGGCTCCTACGAGCAGTACTTC. Protein: CASSAGPGSYEQYF.

Only one count was recorded for this clone. The chain couples TRBV27 to TRBJ2-5; no reliable D call. The V gene lost 8 bases and the J gene lost 5 bases, with 12 bases spanning the gap. The CDR3 consists of 12 residues. In germline, CDR1 is MNHEY, CDR2 SMNVEV (reference sequence). CDR3 in DNA: TGTGCCAGCCACTCCGTAGGGGAGACCCAGTACTTC. It is translated as CASHSVGETQYF.